This note documents a single T cell receptor (beta chain) sequence. These data belong to a study of blood T cell repertoires in COVID-19. As for the study in general: Samples came from the United States, Italy and Spain, spanning acute and convalescent COVID-19. PBMCs, B-cell-depleted T cells, or T cells were the source of the cDNA or gDNA that made up the material.

From germline, CDR1 is GTSNPN and CDR2 SVGIG (reference sequence). V was shortened by 2 bases and J by 1 base, with 8 bases between the two germline ends. This CDR3 spans 13 amino acids. Original handling: Nucleated cell counts were estimated from reference gene primer amplification. Using immunoSEQ multiplex PCR, the repertoire was profiled, and TCRdb retains in-frame clones only, with some absent. V and J calls and clone size follow that table, whereas D and trimming were derived from the DNA. The data contain approximately 100,000 clones, 85% of them seen just once; the ten biggest clones take up roughly 40%.

This sequence originates from an elderly man with acute or convalescent COVID-19. The chain carries TRBV30 and TRBJ1-1; D remains ambiguous. Material: peripheral blood. Written as DNA, the CDR3 is TGTGCCTGGAGTTTCACGGGGAACACTGAAGCTTTCTTT. Translated: CAWSFTGNTEAFF.